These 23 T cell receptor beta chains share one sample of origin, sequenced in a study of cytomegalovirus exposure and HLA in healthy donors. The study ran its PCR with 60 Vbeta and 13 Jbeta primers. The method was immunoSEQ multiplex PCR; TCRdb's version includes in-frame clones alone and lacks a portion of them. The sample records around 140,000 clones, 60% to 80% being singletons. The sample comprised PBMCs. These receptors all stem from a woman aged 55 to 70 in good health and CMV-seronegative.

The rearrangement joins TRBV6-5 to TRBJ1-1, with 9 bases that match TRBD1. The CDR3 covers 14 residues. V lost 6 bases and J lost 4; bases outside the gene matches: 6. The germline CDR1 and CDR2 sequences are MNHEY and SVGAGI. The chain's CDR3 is CASSAQGARTEAFF. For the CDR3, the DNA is TGTGCCAGCAGCGCACAGGGGGCGCGCACTGAAGCTTTCTTT.

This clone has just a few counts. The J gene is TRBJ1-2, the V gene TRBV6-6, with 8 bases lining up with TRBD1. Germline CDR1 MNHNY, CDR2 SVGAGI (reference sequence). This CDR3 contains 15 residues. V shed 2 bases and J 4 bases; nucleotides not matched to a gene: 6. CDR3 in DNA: TGTGCCAGCAGTTACCCGACAGGGGTGGGCTATGGCTACACCTTC. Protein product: CASSYPTGVGYGYTF.

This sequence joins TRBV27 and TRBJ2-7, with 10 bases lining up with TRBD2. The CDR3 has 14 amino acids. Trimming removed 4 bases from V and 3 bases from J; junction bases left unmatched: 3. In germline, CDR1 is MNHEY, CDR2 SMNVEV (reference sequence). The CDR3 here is CASSYSSGSYEQYF. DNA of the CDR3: TGTGCCAGCAGTTACTCTAGCGGGAGCTACGAGCAGTACTTC.

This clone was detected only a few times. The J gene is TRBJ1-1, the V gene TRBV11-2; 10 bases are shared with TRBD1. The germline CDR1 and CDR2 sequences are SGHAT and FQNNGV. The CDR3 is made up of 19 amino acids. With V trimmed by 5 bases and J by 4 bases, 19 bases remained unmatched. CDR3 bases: TGTGCCAGCAGCCTGTACTCCCCGGGACAGGGGACTTCGGGCACTGAAGCTTTCTTT. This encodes CASSLYSPGQGTSGTEAFF.

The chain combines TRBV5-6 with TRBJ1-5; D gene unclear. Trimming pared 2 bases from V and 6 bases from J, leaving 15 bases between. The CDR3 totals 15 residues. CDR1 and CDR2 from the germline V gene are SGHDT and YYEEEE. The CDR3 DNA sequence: TGTGCCAGCAGCTTCGGCGCGGGTCCGAGTCAGCCCCAGCATTTT. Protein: CASSFGAGPSQPQHF. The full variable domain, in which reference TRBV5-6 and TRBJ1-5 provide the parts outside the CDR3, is DAGVTQSPTHLIKTRGQQVTLRCSPKSGHDTVSWYQQALGQGPQFIFQYYEEEERQRGNFPDRFSGHQFPNYSSELNVNALLLGDSALYLCASSFGAGPSQPQHFGDGTRLSIL.

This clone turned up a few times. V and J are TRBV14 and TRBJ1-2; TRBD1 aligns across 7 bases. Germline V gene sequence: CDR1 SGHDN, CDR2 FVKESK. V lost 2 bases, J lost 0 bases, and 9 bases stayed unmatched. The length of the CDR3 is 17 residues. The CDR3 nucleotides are TGTGCCAGCAGCCAACGGGACAGCCGAGAGGCTAACTATGGCTACACCTTC. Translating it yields CASSQRDSREANYGYTF.

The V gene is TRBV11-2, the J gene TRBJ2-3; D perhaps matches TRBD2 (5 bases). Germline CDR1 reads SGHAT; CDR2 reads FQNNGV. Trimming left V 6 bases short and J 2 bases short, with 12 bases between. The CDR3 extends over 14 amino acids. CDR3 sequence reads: CASRASWATDTQYF. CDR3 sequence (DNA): TGTGCCAGCAGGGCTAGCTGGGCCACAGATACGCAGTATTTT.

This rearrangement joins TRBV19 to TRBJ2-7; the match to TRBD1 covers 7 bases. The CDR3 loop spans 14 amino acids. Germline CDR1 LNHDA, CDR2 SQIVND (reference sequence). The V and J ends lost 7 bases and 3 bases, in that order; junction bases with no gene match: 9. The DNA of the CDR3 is TGTGCCAGTAAAGAAGACAGGGCGGGCTACGAGCAGTACTTC. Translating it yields CASKEDRAGYEQYF.

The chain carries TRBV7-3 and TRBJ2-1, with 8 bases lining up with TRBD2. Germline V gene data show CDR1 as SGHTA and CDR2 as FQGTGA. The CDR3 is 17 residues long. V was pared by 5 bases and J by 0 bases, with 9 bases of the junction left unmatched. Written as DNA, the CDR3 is TGTGCCAGCAGCCCTTTAGCGGGGCCGACCTCCTACAATGAGCAGTTCTTC. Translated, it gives CASSPLAGPTSYNEQFF.

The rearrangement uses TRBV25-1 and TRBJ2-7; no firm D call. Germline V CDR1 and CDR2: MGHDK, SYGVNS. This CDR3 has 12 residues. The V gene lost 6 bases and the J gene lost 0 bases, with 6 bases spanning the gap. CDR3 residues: CASSLSSYEQYF. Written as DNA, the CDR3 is TGTGCCAGCAGCCTTAGCTCCTACGAGCAGTACTTC.

The chain's CDR3 is CASSPTYGREQNNEQFF. The CDR3 DNA follows: TGTGCCAGCAGCCCTACCTACGGGCGGGAGCAGAACAATGAGCAGTTCTTC. The chain has TRBV7-9 and TRBJ2-1, with 7 bases identical to TRBD2. Per germline, CDR1 SEHNR and CDR2 FQNEAQ (reference sequence). This CDR3 is built from 17 residues. With V trimmed by 5 bases and J by 5 bases, 15 bases remained unmatched.

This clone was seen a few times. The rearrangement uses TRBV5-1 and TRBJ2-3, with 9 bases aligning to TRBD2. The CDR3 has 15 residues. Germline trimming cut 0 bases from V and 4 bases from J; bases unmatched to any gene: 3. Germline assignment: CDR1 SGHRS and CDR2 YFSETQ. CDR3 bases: TGCGCCAGCAGCTTGGAAGGGACTAGCCCAGATACGCAGTATTTT. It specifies CASSLEGTSPDTQYF.

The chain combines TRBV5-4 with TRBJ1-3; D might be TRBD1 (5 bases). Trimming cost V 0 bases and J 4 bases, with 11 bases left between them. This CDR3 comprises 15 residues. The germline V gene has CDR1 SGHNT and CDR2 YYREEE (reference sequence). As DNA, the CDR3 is TGTGCCAGCAGCTTGGCCGGGACTTCAGGAAACACCATATATTTT. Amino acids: CASSLAGTSGNTIYF.

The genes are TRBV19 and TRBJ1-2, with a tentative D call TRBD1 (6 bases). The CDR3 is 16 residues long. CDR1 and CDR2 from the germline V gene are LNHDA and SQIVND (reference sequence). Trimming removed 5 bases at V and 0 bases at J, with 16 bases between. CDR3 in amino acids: CASSLSGGAANYGYTF. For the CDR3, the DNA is TGTGCCAGTAGTCTCAGCGGGGGGGCAGCTAACTATGGCTACACCTTC. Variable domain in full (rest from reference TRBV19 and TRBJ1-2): DGGITQSPKYLFRKEGQNVTLSCEQNLNHDAMYWYRQDPGQGLRLIYYSQIVNDFQKGDIAEGYSVSREKKESFPLTVTSAQKNPTAFYLCASSLSGGAANYGYTFGSGTRLTVV.

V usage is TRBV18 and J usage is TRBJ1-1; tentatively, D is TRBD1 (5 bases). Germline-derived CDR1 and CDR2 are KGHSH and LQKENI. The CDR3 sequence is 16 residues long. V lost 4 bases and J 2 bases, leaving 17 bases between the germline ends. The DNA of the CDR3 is TGTGCCAGCTCACTTAGCAGGGTTCTTGACAACACTGAAGCTTTCTTT. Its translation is CASSLSRVLDNTEAFF.

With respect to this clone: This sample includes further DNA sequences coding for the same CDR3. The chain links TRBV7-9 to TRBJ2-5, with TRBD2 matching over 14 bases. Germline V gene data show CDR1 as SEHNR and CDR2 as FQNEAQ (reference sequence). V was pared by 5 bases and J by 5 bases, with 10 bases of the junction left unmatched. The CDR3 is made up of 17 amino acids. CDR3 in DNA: TGTGCCAGCAGCCTCGGGACTAGCGGGAGAGGTTCTGAGACCCAGTACTTC. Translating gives CASSLGTSGRGSETQYF.

CDR3 in amino acids: CASSELGGPYEQYF. In DNA form, the CDR3 reads TGTGCCAGCAGTGAATTGGGGGGACCCTACGAGCAGTACTTC. This chain connects TRBV2 to TRBJ2-7; TRBD2 might be the D (6 bases). V was clipped by 2 bases and J by 2 bases, with 10 bases between them. CDR1 is SNHLY, CDR2 FYNNEI, per germline. The CDR3 has 14 amino acids.

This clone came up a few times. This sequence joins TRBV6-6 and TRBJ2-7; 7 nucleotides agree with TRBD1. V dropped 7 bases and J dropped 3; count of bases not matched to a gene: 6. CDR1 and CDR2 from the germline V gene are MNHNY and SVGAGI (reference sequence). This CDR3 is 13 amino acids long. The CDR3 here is CASNIPGGYEQYF. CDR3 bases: TGTGCCAGCAACATACCAGGGGGCTACGAGCAGTACTTC.

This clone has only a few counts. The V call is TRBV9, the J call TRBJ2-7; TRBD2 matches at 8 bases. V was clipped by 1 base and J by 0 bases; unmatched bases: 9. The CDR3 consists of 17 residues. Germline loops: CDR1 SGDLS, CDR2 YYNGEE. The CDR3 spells CASSVSSPGGSSYEQYF. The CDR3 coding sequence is TGTGCCAGCAGCGTATCGTCTCCGGGAGGGAGCTCCTACGAGCAGTACTTC.

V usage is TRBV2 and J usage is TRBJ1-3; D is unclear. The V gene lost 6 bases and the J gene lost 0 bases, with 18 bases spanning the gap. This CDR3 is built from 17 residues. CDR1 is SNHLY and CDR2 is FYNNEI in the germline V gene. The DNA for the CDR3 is TGTGCCAGCAGCCGGGAAAGGTGGGATATCTCTGGAAACACCATATATTTT. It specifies CASSRERWDISGNTIYF.

CDR3 sequence: CAISEAGGSNEQFF. In nucleotides, the CDR3 is TGTGCCATCAGTGAGGCCGGGGGGTCCAATGAGCAGTTCTTC. V and J are TRBV10-3 and TRBJ2-1; 7 bases agree with TRBD2. Germline trimming cut 2 bases from V and 6 bases from J; bases unmatched to any gene: 4. The CDR3 has 14 residues. Germline V gene sequence: CDR1 ENHRY, CDR2 SYGVKD.

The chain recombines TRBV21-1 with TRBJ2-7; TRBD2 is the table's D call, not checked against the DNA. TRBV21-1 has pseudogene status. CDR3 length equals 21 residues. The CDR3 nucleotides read TGTGCCAGCAGCAAAGAGGAGGGACTACCGGGACTAGCGGGAAGGGGCTACGAGCAGTACTTC. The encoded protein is CASSKEEGLPGLAGRGYEQYF.

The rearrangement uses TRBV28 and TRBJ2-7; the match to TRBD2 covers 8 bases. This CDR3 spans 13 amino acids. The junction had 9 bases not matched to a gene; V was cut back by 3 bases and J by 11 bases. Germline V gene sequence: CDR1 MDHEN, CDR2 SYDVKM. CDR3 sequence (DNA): TGTGCCAGCAGTTTGGGGACTAGGGGGTATGAGTACTTC. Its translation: CASSLGTRGYEYF.